The 28 T cell receptor beta chains below were found in one sample sequenced in a study of lymphopenia after photon versus proton radiotherapy. Here immunoSEQ multiplex PCR was the method, and the copy in TCRdb shows in-frame clones only, minus some. The sample includes 150,000 to 200,000 clones, around nine tenths of them seen just once. This sample comprised peripheral blood, obtained from a patient treated with photon-based radiotherapy. All receptors derive from a man aged 50 to 59 with gastric cancer.

The J gene is TRBJ1-5, the V gene TRBV2; D not certain. The CDR3 is made up of 14 amino acids. The germline V gene encodes CDR1 SNHLY and CDR2 FYNNEI. V lost 7 bases, J lost 6 bases, and 16 bases lay in between. DNA for the CDR3: TGTGCCAGCAACCAGGACGGACTAGCTCAGCCCCAGCATTTT. It encodes CASNQDGLAQPQHF.

CDR3 region: CASSYAGTVGQFF. The CDR3 bases are TGTGCCAGCTCCTACGCAGGGACGGTTGGTCAGTTCTTC. The rearrangement links TRBV7-9 to TRBJ2-1; D tentatively reads TRBD1 or TRBD2 (5 bases each). The germline V gene has CDR1 SEHNR and CDR2 FQNEAQ (reference sequence). The V end lost 8 bases, the J end lost 13 bases, and 21 bases lay between the germline ends. The CDR3 is made up of 13 amino acids. The full variable domain, completed using reference TRBV7-9 and TRBJ2-1, is DTGVSQNPRHKITKRGQNVTFRCDPISEHNRLYWYRQTLGQGPEFLTYFQNEAQLEKSRLLSDRFSAERPKGSFSTLEIQRTEQGDSAMYLCASSYAGTVGQFFGPGTRLTVL.

The gene calls are TRBV12-5 and TRBJ2-7; either TRBD1 or TRBD2 may supply D (5 bases each). CDR3 length: 13 amino acids. Germline loops: CDR1 LGHNT, CDR2 FRNRAP. Between the trimmed V and J ends, which lost 7 bases and 0 bases, there was a span of 10 bases. The CDR3 DNA is TGTGCTAGTGACCGTGGGGGCTCCTACGAGCAGTACTTC. Its protein is CASDRGGSYEQYF.

The rearrangement joins TRBV5-6 to TRBJ1-2, with D possibly matching TRBD1 (5 bases). The CDR3 extends over 16 amino acids. The V gene lost 3 bases and the J gene lost 1 base, with 16 bases spanning the gap. The V gene's germline CDR1 is SGHDT and CDR2 YYEEEE. The CDR3 region is CASSSRAGGVNYGYTF. CDR3 coding DNA: TGTGCCAGCAGCTCCAGGGCAGGCGGTGTTAACTATGGCTACACCTTC.

This clone has more than one count but fewer than ten. The gene calls are TRBV7-9 and TRBJ2-7; D gene uncertain. With 5 bases removed from V and 5 bases from J, the gap between germline ends came to 7 bases. This CDR3 has 11 residues. CDR1 SEHNR and CDR2 FQNEAQ come from the germline V gene (reference sequence). The CDR3, as DNA: TGTGCCAGCAGCCTCGCCCACGAGCAGTACTTC. Translation: CASSLAHEQYF.

The chain carries TRBV28 and TRBJ1-2; 8 bases align to TRBD1. After removal of 8 bases from V and 4 bases from J, the junction contained 12 bases not matched to a gene. Germline values: CDR1 MDHEN, CDR2 SYDVKM. The CDR3 has 15 amino acids. The chain's CDR3 is CASAYPLGTGYGYTF. CDR3 DNA: TGTGCCAGCGCTTACCCCCTAGGGACAGGCTATGGCTACACCTTC.

The chain links TRBV6-4 to TRBJ2-7; 10 bases line up with TRBD1. Germline assignment: CDR1 MRHNA and CDR2 SNTAGT. The CDR3 totals 14 residues. The junction had 6 bases not matched to a gene; V was cut back by 6 bases and J by 4 bases. This CDR3 reads CASRRDRGKYEQYF. For the CDR3, the DNA is TGTGCCAGCAGGCGGGACAGGGGAAAATACGAGCAGTACTTC.

This sequence joins TRBV30 and TRBJ2-1; D is possibly TRBD2 (6 bases). Trimming took 1 base from V and 4 from J, leaving 11 bases between them. Germline V gene sequence: CDR1 GTSNPN, CDR2 SVGIG (reference sequence). This CDR3 contains 14 residues. Here the CDR3 reads CAWSGLEGYNEQFF. Written as DNA, the CDR3 is TGTGCCTGGAGTGGACTAGAAGGTTACAATGAGCAGTTCTTC.

The rearrangement uses TRBV6-1 and TRBJ2-3, with D possibly being TRBD2 (5 bases). Germline V lookup: CDR1 MNHNS, CDR2 SASEGT. This CDR3 is built from 15 residues. The ends were cut back, 0 bases at V and 0 bases at J, with 7 bases in the middle. The CDR3 here is CASSEARVSTDTQYF. CDR3 coding DNA: TGTGCCAGCAGTGAAGCGCGGGTTAGCACAGATACGCAGTATTTT.

The V call is TRBV18, the J call TRBJ1-1; the D is unclear. The CDR3 covers 14 residues. Looked up from germline, CDR1 is KGHSH and CDR2 is LQKENI. Trimming stripped 5 bases from V and 4 bases from J, with 14 bases between. CDR3 DNA: TGTGCCAGCTCATCGCAGAGGGAGGGCACTGAAGCTTTCTTT. Amino acids: CASSSQREGTEAFF.

J is TRBJ2-1 and V is TRBV19; D call uncertain. This CDR3 comprises 13 residues. The V gene lost 3 bases and the J gene lost 7 bases, with 10 bases spanning the gap. CDR1 is LNHDA, CDR2 SQIVND, per germline (reference sequence). CDR3 bases: TGTGCCAGTAGTATTCGCGTCTTAAATGAGCAGTTCTTC. This codes for CASSIRVLNEQFF.

The chain links TRBV7-9 to TRBJ2-5; 11 nucleotides agree with TRBD2. The trim removed 3 bases at V and 5 bases at J, leaving 5 bases unmatched. Germline V gene data show CDR1 as SEHNR and CDR2 as FQNEAQ (reference sequence). This CDR3 has 15 amino acids. Here the CDR3 reads CASSFRRTSGETQYF. CDR3 in DNA: TGTGCCAGCAGCTTCAGGAGGACTAGCGGGGAGACCCAGTACTTC.

The chain carries TRBV18 and TRBJ2-5; D may be TRBD2 (5 bases). V lost 1 base to trimming and J lost 4 bases, with 16 bases between them. Germline V gene sequence: CDR1 KGHSH, CDR2 LQKENI. The CDR3 is 16 residues long. The CDR3 DNA reads TGTGCCAGCTCACCACGCGTTTTCGACTACGGAGAGACCCAGTACTTC. It is translated as CASSPRVFDYGETQYF.

The chain is built from TRBV5-1 and TRBJ2-4, with D unclear. The CDR3 is 14 amino acids. Germline lookup yields CDR1 SGHRS and CDR2 YFSETQ. The V end lost 0 bases, the J end lost 8 bases, and 12 bases lay between the germline ends. The CDR3 DNA sequence: TGCGCCAGCAGCTTGGGCGGACCGTCGGACATTCAGTACTTC. It translates to CASSLGGPSDIQYF. The full variable domain, its missing parts supplied by reference TRBV5-1 and TRBJ2-4, is KAGVTQTPRYLIKTRGQQVTLSCSPISGHRSVSWYQQTPGQGLQFLFEYFSETQRNKGNFPGRFSGRQFSNSRSEMNVSTLELGDSALYLCASSLGGPSDIQYFGAGTRLSVL.

In this sample, this clone turned up once. This chain joins TRBV19 and TRBJ1-1; the D gene is possibly TRBD1 (6 bases). The V gene lost 6 bases and the J gene lost 1 base, with 12 bases spanning the gap. This CDR3 is built from 14 residues. CDR1 and CDR2 (germline): LNHDA, SQIVND (reference sequence). For the CDR3, the DNA is TGTGCCAGTAGGTACAGGGAGGGGAACACTGAAGCTTTCTTT. Its translation is CASRYREGNTEAFF.

The chain carries TRBV6-1 and TRBJ1-1; weak D call: TRBD1 (6 bases). Germline CDR1 reads MNHNS; CDR2 reads SASEGT. The CDR3 loop spans 15 amino acids. The germline V and J ends were trimmed by 6 bases and 0 bases, with 14 bases remaining between them. CDR3 DNA: TGTGCCAGCAGGTTAGCCGGGACAATGAACACTGAAGCTTTCTTT. This translates into CASRLAGTMNTEAFF.

V is TRBV2 and J is TRBJ1-1, with D possibly TRBD1 on 6 matching bases. CDR1 and CDR2 from the germline V gene are SNHLY and FYNNEI. Trimming left V 7 bases short and J 1 base short, with 10 bases between. CDR3 size: 13 residues. The CDR3 protein is CASTIQGNTEAFF. The CDR3 nucleotides read TGTGCCAGCACGATACAGGGGAACACTGAAGCTTTCTTT.

This clone was detected once. The gene calls are TRBV29-1 and TRBJ2-3; TRBD1 agrees at 9 bases. The CDR3 consists of 16 residues. V was pared by 5 bases and J by 6 bases, with 15 bases of the junction left unmatched. Germline CDR1 and CDR2: SQVTM and ANQGSEA. In nucleotides, the CDR3 is TGCAGCGTTTCCCATCCCGACAGGGGGGCGCACGATACGCAGTATTTT. Protein: CSVSHPDRGAHDTQYF.

Worth noting for this clone: An end of the junction differs from the germline gene, which may be a read error. This rearrangement joins TRBV5-1 to TRBJ2-7; unclear D gene. Germline CDR1 is SGHRS and CDR2 is YFSETQ. This CDR3 comprises 14 residues. The CDR3 region has the DNA TGCGCCAGCAGATTGGGTTTATACTGGGACGAGCAGTACTTC. Translated, it gives CASRLGLYWDEQYF. Full variable domain (missing parts from reference TRBV5-1 and TRBJ2-7): KAGVTQTPRYLIKTRGQQVTLSCSPISGHRSVSWYQQTPGQGLQFLFEYFSETQRNKGNFPGRFSGRQFSNSRSEMNVSTLELGDSALYLCASRLGLYWDEQYFGPGTRLTVT.

The chain couples TRBV5-4 to TRBJ2-2, with 7 bases fitting TRBD2. The CDR3 extends over 19 amino acids. V lost 3 bases, J lost 3 bases, and 17 bases stayed unmatched. From germline, CDR1 is SGHNT and CDR2 YYREEE (reference sequence). The CDR3: CASSSGWASGLGDTGELFF. CDR3 sequence (DNA): TGTGCCAGCAGCTCCGGTTGGGCTAGCGGACTCGGGGACACCGGGGAGCTGTTTTTT.

The rearrangement uses TRBV7-2 and TRBJ1-4; unclear D gene. The CDR3 runs to 13 residues. Germline CDR1 is SGHTA and CDR2 is FQGNSA. The V end was cut by 4 bases, the J end by 5 bases, with 8 bases between. The CDR3 DNA sequence: TGTGCCAGCAGCTCCGGGAAGAATGAAAAACTGTTTTTT. Translation: CASSSGKNEKLFF.

This clone was counted once. This sequence joins TRBV30 and TRBJ2-2, with TRBD2 matching 7 bases. Trimming cost V 8 bases and J 5 bases; bases outside gene matches: 2. This CDR3 is built from 11 residues. CDR1 is GTSNPN, CDR2 SVGIG, per germline (reference sequence). CDR3 residues: CAGGGTGELFF. Here the CDR3 DNA reads TGTGCCGGGGGGGGGACCGGGGAGCTGTTTTTT.

The rearrangement links TRBV19 to TRBJ2-6, with D hard to call. CDR1 is LNHDA, CDR2 SQIVND, per germline (reference sequence). The CDR3 has 15 residues. V was shortened by 5 bases and J by 0 bases, with 8 bases between the two germline ends. In DNA form, the CDR3 reads TGTGCCAGTAGTCCACAGAGCTCTGGGGCCAACGTCCTGACTTTC. It yields the protein CASSPQSSGANVLTF.

This chain connects TRBV6-6 to TRBJ2-7; a possible D gene is TRBD2 (5 bases). Germline assignment: CDR1 MNHNY and CDR2 SVGAGI (reference sequence). Trimming cost V 8 bases and J 4 bases, with 18 bases left between them. The CDR3 length is 14 residues. CDR3 DNA: TGTGCCAGCGGAGGCAGCCTTATGGGTTACGAGCAGTACTTC. It codes for CASGGSLMGYEQYF.

This clone was counted a few times. The V gene is TRBV27, the J gene TRBJ2-7; no reliable D call. The CDR3 covers 14 residues. CDR1 is MNHEY and CDR2 is SMNVEV in the germline V gene (reference sequence). The V end lost 3 bases, the J end lost 3 bases, and 12 bases lay between the germline ends. The CDR3 spells CASSFSRNLYEQYF. CDR3 nucleotides: TGTGCCAGCAGTTTTAGTCGGAACCTCTACGAGCAGTACTTC.

This clone was seen a few times. The gene calls are TRBV6-1 and TRBJ2-7, with 10 bases that match TRBD1. CDR3 length equals 15 residues. Per germline, CDR1 MNHNS and CDR2 SASEGT. V lost 1 base and J lost 5; bases outside the gene matches: 5. The CDR3, as DNA: TGTGCCAGCAGTGAAGTGTCTGGGACAGGGGACGAGCAGTACTTC. It translates to CASSEVSGTGDEQYF.

J is TRBJ2-7 and V is TRBV27; the D is unclear. Per the germline V gene, CDR1 is MNHEY and CDR2 is SMNVEV (reference sequence). Deletions cut 2 bases from V and 6 bases from J, with 11 bases between. The CDR3 is made up of 13 amino acids. CDR3 region: CASSLKPYIEQYF. CDR3 DNA sequence: TGTGCCAGCAGTTTAAAACCCTATATCGAGCAGTACTTC.

The V gene is TRBV5-1, the J gene TRBJ2-7; TRBD2 matches at 12 bases. Germline CDR1 reads SGHRS; CDR2 reads YFSETQ. The CDR3 is 17 residues long. V gave up 2 bases and J gave up 5 bases; unmatched junction bases: 11. CDR3 coding DNA: TGCGCCAGCAGCTTTGGACTAGCGGGGTCAATTGTAGACGAGCAGTACTTC. This codes for CASSFGLAGSIVDEQYF. The complete variable domain, with remaining parts taken from reference TRBV5-1 and TRBJ2-7, reads KAGVTQTPRYLIKTRGQQVTLSCSPISGHRSVSWYQQTPGQGLQFLFEYFSETQRNKGNFPGRFSGRQFSNSRSEMNVSTLELGDSALYLCASSFGLAGSIVDEQYFGPGTRLTVT.